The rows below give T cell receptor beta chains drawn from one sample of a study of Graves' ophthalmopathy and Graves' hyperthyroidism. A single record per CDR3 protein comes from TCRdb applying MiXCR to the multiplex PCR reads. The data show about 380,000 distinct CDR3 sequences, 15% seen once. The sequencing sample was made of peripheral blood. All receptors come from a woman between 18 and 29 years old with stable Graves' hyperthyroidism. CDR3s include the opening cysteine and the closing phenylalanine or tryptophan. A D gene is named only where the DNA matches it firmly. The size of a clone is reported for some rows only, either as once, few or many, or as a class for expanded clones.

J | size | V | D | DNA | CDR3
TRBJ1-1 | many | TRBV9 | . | TGTGCCAGCAGTATCTCTGACAACCCAGGCACTGAAGCTTTCTTT | CASSISDNPGTEAFF
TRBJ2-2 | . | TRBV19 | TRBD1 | TGTGCCAGTAGTACAAGCCGGGACAGGGGGAACACCGGGGAGCTGTTTTTT | CASSTSRDRGNTGELFF
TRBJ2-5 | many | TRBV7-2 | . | TGTGCCAGCAGCTTAGGATGGGGCGGGGCCGATGCTGAGACCCAGTACTTC | CASSLGWGGADAETQYF
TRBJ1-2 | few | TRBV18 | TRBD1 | TGTGCCAGCTCACCAAGGGGGACAGTCCCTACCGCTTATGGCTACACCTTC | CASSPRGTVPTAYGYTF
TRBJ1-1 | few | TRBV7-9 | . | TGTGCCAGCAGCCAAATGGACACTGAAGCTTTCTTT | CASSQMDTEAFF
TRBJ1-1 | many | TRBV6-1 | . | TGTGCCGGCAGTGTCCGCGGGAACACTGAAGCTTTCTTT | CAGSVRGNTEAFF
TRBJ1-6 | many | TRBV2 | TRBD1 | TGTGCCAGCAGTGCGGGACAGGGTACCTATAATTCACCCCTCCACTTT | CASSAGQGTYNSPLHF
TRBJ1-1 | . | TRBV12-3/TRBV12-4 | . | TGTGCCAGCAGTACCCCCAGAAGTGGTACTGAAGCTTTCTTT | CASSTPRSGTEAFF
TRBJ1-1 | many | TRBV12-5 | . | TGTGCTAGTGGTCTATCGTTGAGAGGGGTAGGGTACATGAACACTGAAGCTTTCTTT | CASGLSLRGVGYMNTEAFF
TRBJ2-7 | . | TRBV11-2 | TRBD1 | TGTGCCAGCAGCCGGGTCGGGACAGAAACCTACGAGCAGTACTTC | CASSRVGTETYEQYF
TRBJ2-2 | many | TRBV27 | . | TGTGCCAGCAGTTTGTCTCGCAGGGGAACCGGGGAGCTGTTTTTT | CASSLSRRGTGELFF
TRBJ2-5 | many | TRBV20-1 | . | TGCAGTGCCGACGATATAGGCGGGACACATGGGCAAGAGACCCAGTACTTC | CSADDIGGTHGQETQYF
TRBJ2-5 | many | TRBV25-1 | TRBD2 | TGTGCCAGCAGTGAAATGAAGGTAGCGGGGCAAGAGACCCAGTACTTC | CASSEMKVAGQETQYF
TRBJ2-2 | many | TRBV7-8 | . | TGTGCCAGCACCAAATCGAGGGTTCACAACACCGGGGAGCTGTTTTTT | CASTKSRVHNTGELFF
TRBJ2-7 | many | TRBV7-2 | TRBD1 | TGTGCCAGCAGCCGGGACAGAACCTACGAGCAGTACTTC | CASSRDRTYEQYF
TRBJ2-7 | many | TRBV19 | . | TGTGCCAGTAGTATCCGGGGCTACGAGCAGTACTTC | CASSIRGYEQYF
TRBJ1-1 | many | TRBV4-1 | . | TGCGCCAGCAGCCAAGTTTTCGATTTCGGGAACACTGAAGCTTTCTTT | CASSQVFDFGNTEAFF
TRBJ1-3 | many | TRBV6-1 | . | TGTGCCAGCAGTGAAGCGGAAGGGCCTGGAAACACCATATATTTT | CASSEAEGPGNTIYF
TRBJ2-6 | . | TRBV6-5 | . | TGTGCCAGCAGTTTTCTTGACAGAAGCTCTGGGGCCAACGTCCTGACTTTC | CASSFLDRSSGANVLTF
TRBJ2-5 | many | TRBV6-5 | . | TGTGCCAGCAGTTCTAATAGGGGCGCGGGGACCCAAGAGACCCAGTACTTC | CASSSNRGAGTQETQYF
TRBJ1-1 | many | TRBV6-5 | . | TGTGCCAGCAGTTACAGCAAAGACAGGGAAGCTTTCTTT | CASSYSKDREAFF
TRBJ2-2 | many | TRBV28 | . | TGTGCCAGCAGTTTATTGGGGCGTACGAACACCGGGGAGCTGTTTTTT | CASSLLGRTNTGELFF
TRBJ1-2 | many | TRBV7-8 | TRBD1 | TGTGCCAGCAGCTTAGTATCGGACAGGGCATGCTGTGGCTACACCTTC | CASSLVSDRACCGYTF
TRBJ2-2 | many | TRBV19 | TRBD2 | TGTGCCAGTAGTGAGGGACTAGGGAACACCGGGGAGCTGTTTTTT | CASSEGLGNTGELFF
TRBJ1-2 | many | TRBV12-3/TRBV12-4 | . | TGTGCCAGCAGCCCATATGGGGGAACCTCCTATGGCTACACCTTC | CASSPYGGTSYGYTF